This paragraph reports one T cell receptor beta chain. The antigen it recognizes is unknown. No base-level quality is on record; no much larger clone is a single base apart. Peripheral blood CD8+ and CD4+ T cells from healthy donors, Susac syndrome patients and multiple sclerosis patients were profiled by high-throughput TCR beta sequencing. Healthy donors were included as age- and sex-matched controls. CD8+ TEMRA cells were enriched by FACS, while bulk CD8+ and CD4+ T cells were purified by magnetic negative isolation. Blood was collected in EDTA tubes and processed within 24 hours, with PBMCs isolated through density gradient centrifugation. PBMCs intended for TCR sequencing were cryopreserved in liquid nitrogen and were subsequently thawed in a 37 degrees C water bath. The sorted or isolated CD4+, CD8+ and CD8+ TEMRA cells reached a purity of at least 90%. This record belongs to a study of CD8 T cells in Susac syndrome (dated by TCRdb to the late 2010s). Regarding the complete study: The study used repertoire sequencing to test whether antigen drove CD8+ T cell activation and differentiation in Susac syndrome. Results the study describes overall, beyond this receptor: The number of individuals in the TCR sequencing and HLA analysis was recognized as being relatively small.

RNA was extracted using the RNeasy kit, and roughly 0.45 to 1 ug of the RNA was reverse transcribed with random hexamers. The immunoSEQ multiplex PCR assay, which covers 54 Vbeta and 13 Jbeta segments, was used to amplify TCR beta CDR3 regions. Bias from PCR amplification was corrected by using a synthetic template baseline for primer optimization and for computational correction. Processing in the source paper ran as follows. Only productive sequences were kept, with reads annotated to V, D and J genes according to IMGT and analyzed in immunoSEQ Analyzer. Clonality was calculated as one minus the Shannon entropy normalized by log2 of the number of productive unique sequences. For each patient and control, public and private clones were evaluated among the 100 most prevalent clones. Clones were defined as Susac-specific when absent from the healthy and MS cohorts, from approximately 1,100 published viral clones and from other ImmuneACCESS disease sequences. The public reads were reprocessed in TCRdb via fastp at Q25 and MiXCR, keeping in-frame beta chains. CDR3 protein sequences are deduplicated, and each keeps its most common genes and DNA. TCRdb assigned the V and J calls; the authors' analysis was not used. Counted in this sample were about 200,000 distinct CDR3 sequences; about 93% of them appeared once. Approximately 0.1% of the sample lies in the top ten.

The CDR3 runs 14 residues from the cysteine to the phenylalanine. Kept here is only the CDR3 DNA, which spans 42 bases and is read in frame from base 1. Relative to germline, V is 3 bases shorter and J is 2 bases shorter, with 9 bases between their ends. CDR1 is given as LGHDT and CDR2 as YNNKEL, both from the germline V gene (reference sequence). The sample taken for sequencing was CD4+ T cells from PBMCs. The chain joins TRBV3-1 to TRBJ2-3; the D gene is perhaps TRBD1, from 6 matching bases. This TCR was recovered from a human donor in good health. This receptor has the CDR3 CASSHRGNTDTQYF. The DNA reads as follows: TGTGCCAGCAGCCACAGGGGAAACACAGATACGCAGTATTTT.